The clone carrying this TCR beta chain turned up a few times. Unmatched junction bases numbered 4, after V lost 5 bases and J lost 0 bases. The CDR3 has 14 amino acids. The germline V gene has CDR1 GTSNPN and CDR2 SVGIG (reference sequence). This record comes from a study of blood T cell repertoires in COVID-19. Study-wide context: PBMCs, B-cell-depleted T cells, or T cells provided the cDNA or gDNA that made up the material.

The assay was immunoSEQ multiplex PCR, and TCRdb's table has in-frame clones only and misses some. The repertoire has 30,000 to 45,000 clones, 75% to 90% of them found once; the top ten carry around two fifths. This chain joins TRBV30 and TRBJ1-3; 7 bases align to TRBD1. The sequenced sample was peripheral blood. The sequence derives from a human donor in a cohort sampled during active or convalescent COVID-19. The donor label of this sample is uncertain. The CDR3 DNA is TGTGCCTGGGGACAGGCTCTCTCTGGAAACACCATATATTTT. This encodes CAWGQALSGNTIYF.